This T cell receptor (beta chain) derives from a study of post-analysis software for immune sequencing data. Turning to the study itself: Some patients lacked subtype; others had relapsing-remitting, secondary progressive or progressive-relapsing disease.

The TCR beta cDNA libraries contained unique molecular identifiers. cDNA molecules numbering about half a million came from roughly 1.1 to 9.2 million T cells. MiXCR was run by TCRdb on the PCR reads, yielding one entry per CDR3 protein. The sample carries 740,000 or so distinct CDR3 sequences, approximately 53% recorded once. This clonotype was counted only a few times. The antigen remains undetermined. Study-level findings and limits: In patients, TRBV5-6, TRBV5-1 and TRBV20-1 belonged to five TRBV segments found more frequently than in controls. The normalized Chao1 diversity of multiple sclerosis patients was significantly lower than that of controls. Samples sharing a preparation batch grouped tightly together when assessed by F measure.

V was shortened by 0 bases and J by 4 bases, with 6 bases between the two germline ends. This CDR3 comprises 12 residues. Germline CDR1 and CDR2: DFQATT and SNEGSKA (reference sequence). This receptor was identified in a girl between 5 and 17 years old with multiple sclerosis. Sequencing used blood. This chain connects TRBV20-1 to TRBJ1-2; D is ambiguous. The CDR3 reads CSARENVYGYTF. Here the CDR3 DNA reads TGCAGTGCTAGAGAGAATGTCTATGGCTACACCTTC.